The 24 T cell receptor beta chains in this list originate from one sample, sequenced in a study of human T cells and chemical hapten exposure. Time point noted: patch test 2, 6 weeks after DPC sensitization. The treatment here: therapeutic diphenylcyclopropenone sensitization with weekly scalp DPC. TCRdb analysed the RACE reads with MiXCR anew, one entry per CDR3 protein. Among 70,000 to 95,000 distinct CDR3 sequences, about 6.6% were seen once, and the ten largest hold around 1.3%. Sequenced material: whole blood, taken in connection with sensitization to the hapten diphenylcyclopropenone (DPC). Every receptor here comes from a woman in her 30s with alopecia areata. Some clones in this sample may be carry-over from other donors' samples.

V usage is TRBV20-1 and J usage is TRBJ1-2, with 7 bases lining up with TRBD1. V trimming: 3 bases; J trimming: 8 bases; junction bases outside the gene matches: 6. The CDR3 runs to 12 residues. Germline V gene lookup returns CDR1 DFQATT and CDR2 SNEGSKA (reference sequence). The CDR3 region is CSASFTGDGYTF. CDR3 in DNA: TGCAGTGCTAGCTTTACAGGGGACGGCTACACCTTC.

This clonotype was detected many times. V is TRBV29-1 and J is TRBJ1-1, with D perhaps matching TRBD1 (5 bases). This CDR3 region has 13 residues. Germline V gene sequence: CDR1 SQVTM, CDR2 ANQGSEA. The germline V and J ends were trimmed by 5 bases and 4 bases, with 14 bases remaining between them. The CDR3: CSVCPGGTTEAFF. The CDR3 DNA is TGCAGCGTTTGCCCGGGCGGGACCACTGAAGCTTTCTTT.

This clonotype was picked up a small number of times. The chain uses TRBV5-1 and TRBJ1-5; D gene unclear. Between the trimmed V and J ends, which lost 5 bases and 9 bases, there was a span of 15 bases. Germline-derived CDR1 and CDR2 are SGHRS and YFSETQ. This CDR3 spans 13 amino acids. CDR3 nucleotides: TGCGCCAGCAGGGGAGAGGACCCTGGGCCCCAGCATTTT. Its translation is CASRGEDPGPQHF.

This clonotype was found many times. This sequence joins TRBV5-1 and TRBJ2-1; 7 nucleotides agree with TRBD1. J was trimmed by 1 base and V by 0 bases; bases with no gene match: 1. The CDR3 has 15 residues. Germline loops: CDR1 SGHRS, CDR2 YFSETQ. The CDR3 nucleotides read TGCGCCAGCAGCTTGGGACAGGGTTCCTACAATGAGCAGTTCTTC. Its translation: CASSLGQGSYNEQFF.

This clonotype occurred a few times. This chain links TRBV5-6 with TRBJ2-3; 11 nucleotides line up with TRBD2. Germline CDR1 is SGHDT and CDR2 is YYEEEE. J gave up 2 bases and V 0 bases, and 2 bases lay outside the gene matches. The CDR3 is 16 residues long. The CDR3 nucleotides are TGTGCCAGCAGCTTGGAGGGACTAGCGGACACAGATACGCAGTATTTT. Translating it yields CASSLEGLADTDTQYF. The complete variable domain, with remaining parts taken from reference TRBV5-6 and TRBJ2-3, reads DAGVTQSPTHLIKTRGQQVTLRCSPKSGHDTVSWYQQALGQGPQFIFQYYEEEERQRGNFPDRFSGHQFPNYSSELNVNALLLGDSALYLCASSLEGLADTDTQYFGPGTRLTVL.

This clonotype was counted ten times or more. The CDR3 loop reads CASLFGNTGELFF. The CDR3 DNA reads as TGTGCCAGCCTTTTTGGGAACACCGGGGAGCTGTTTTTT. This chain links TRBV6-1 with TRBJ2-2; D not resolved. The CDR3 consists of 13 residues. Germline CDR1 reads MNHNS; CDR2 reads SASEGT. The V end lost 8 bases, the J end lost 1 base, and 8 bases lay between the germline ends.

The rearrangement links TRBV30 to TRBJ1-1; TRBD1 might be the D (5 bases). This CDR3 spans 12 amino acids. Germline assignment: CDR1 GTSNPN and CDR2 SVGIG (reference sequence). The V gene lost 5 bases and the J gene lost 6 bases, with 13 bases spanning the gap. CDR3 amino acids: CAWGNPGPEAFF. In nucleotides, the CDR3 is TGTGCCTGGGGTAACCCGGGACCTGAAGCTTTCTTT.

This clonotype was recorded at least ten times. The chain recombines TRBV7-9 with TRBJ1-1; maybe TRBD1 (5 bases). V was clipped by 5 bases and J by 4 bases, with 14 bases between them. Germline-derived CDR1 and CDR2 are SEHNR and FQNEAQ (reference sequence). The CDR3 has 14 amino acids. The CDR3 spells CASSHTGGFTEAFF. The CDR3 nucleotides read TGTGCCAGCAGCCATACAGGCGGTTTCACTGAAGCTTTCTTT.

This clonotype was seen more than once but under ten times. The rearrangement links TRBV30 to TRBJ2-3; D may match TRBD1 or TRBD2 (5 bases each). CDR1 and CDR2 (germline): GTSNPN, SVGIG (reference sequence). Trimming stripped 0 bases from V and 2 bases from J, with 15 bases between. The CDR3 is 16 amino acids. The CDR3 nucleotides read TGTGCCTGGAGTGTACGTCTGGGGGTGACCACAGATACGCAGTATTTT. This encodes CAWSVRLGVTTDTQYF.

J is TRBJ2-1 and V is TRBV15; D ambiguous. CDR3 length: 18 residues. Trimming cost V 1 base and J 6 bases, with 22 bases left between them. CDR1 LNHNV and CDR2 YYDKDF come from the germline V gene (reference sequence). CDR3 coding DNA: TGTGCCACCAGCAGAGGATTCGGACGCTCCCTCTTGGGCAATGAGCAGTTCTTC. Translated: CATSRGFGRSLLGNEQFF.

The sample holds many counts of this clonotype. The chain links TRBV3-1 to TRBJ1-5; 7 nucleotides line up with TRBD1. Looked up from germline, CDR1 is LGHDT and CDR2 is YNNKEL (reference sequence). With 4 bases clipped from V and 0 bases from J, the junction kept 3 bases outside the gene matches. This CDR3 has 15 residues. The CDR3 DNA reads TGTGCCAGCAGCCCTGGGACAGATAGCAATCAGCCCCAGCATTTT. Encoded protein: CASSPGTDSNQPQHF.

This clonotype was seen at least ten times. V is TRBV6-4 and J is TRBJ1-1; maybe TRBD1 (5 bases). CDR3 length: 15 amino acids. Per germline, CDR1 MRHNA and CDR2 SNTAGT. V gave up 5 bases and J gave up 2 bases, with 15 bases separating them. CDR3 sequence (DNA): TGTGCCAGCAGTCCCGATTGGGGGGACAACACTGAAGCTTTCTTT. Amino acid sequence: CASSPDWGDNTEAFF.

This clonotype was found a few times. The chain links TRBV7-9 to TRBJ1-2, with D tentatively TRBD1 (6 bases). Deletions cut 4 bases from V and 0 bases from J, with 15 bases between. The CDR3 length is 16 residues. Germline V gene data show CDR1 as SEHNR and CDR2 as FQNEAQ (reference sequence). The CDR3 protein is CASSSTTGHSNYGYTF. The CDR3 region has the DNA TGTGCCAGCAGCTCAACTACAGGGCACTCTAACTATGGCTACACCTTC.

In this sample, this clonotype turned up many times. The rearrangement links TRBV2 to TRBJ2-7; perhaps TRBD1 as D (6 bases). Trimming left V 6 bases short and J 3 bases short, with 12 bases between. CDR3 length equals 13 residues. Germline CDR1 reads SNHLY; CDR2 reads FYNNEI. CDR3 loop: CASRRDRFYEQYF. The CDR3 DNA follows: TGTGCCAGCAGAAGAGACAGGTTCTACGAGCAGTACTTC.

In its sample, this clonotype was seen many times. The chain couples TRBV7-8 to TRBJ2-1, with unresolved D. This CDR3 spans 16 amino acids. V lost 1 base to trimming and J lost 6 bases, with 16 bases between them. Germline assignment: CDR1 SGHVS and CDR2 FQNEAQ. DNA of the CDR3: TGTGCCAGCAGCTTAGGTCCCTCGCATCCAATCAATGAGCAGTTCTTC. It specifies CASSLGPSHPINEQFF.

In its sample, this clonotype was seen many times. The chain employs TRBV6-2 or TRBV6-3 and TRBJ2-1; D is perhaps TRBD1 or TRBD2 (7 bases each). V lost 0 bases and J 8 bases, leaving 14 bases between the germline ends. The CDR3 spans 15 residues. Germline lookup yields CDR1 MNHEY and CDR2 SVGEGT. The CDR3 here is CASSYSLAGGDEQFF. In nucleotides, the CDR3 is TGTGCCAGCAGTTACTCATTGGCAGGGGGGGATGAGCAGTTCTTC.

V and J are TRBV27 and TRBJ1-5, with D hard to call. The germline CDR1 and CDR2 sequences are MNHEY and SMNVEV (reference sequence). The CDR3 sequence is 13 residues long. V was shortened by 5 bases and J by 3 bases, with 8 bases between the two germline ends. CDR3 nucleotide sequence: TGTGCCAGCAGTCGGAGGGTCAATCAGCCCCAGCATTTT. It specifies CASSRRVNQPQHF.

A few counts support this clonotype. This chain uses TRBV5-1 with TRBJ1-1; no definite D call. Trimming pared 3 bases from V and 1 base from J, leaving 10 bases between. The CDR3 totals 14 residues. Germline V gene sequence: CDR1 SGHRS, CDR2 YFSETQ. The DNA for the CDR3 is TGCGCCAGCAGCTCCATGGCGGGGAACACTGAAGCTTTCTTT. Translating gives CASSSMAGNTEAFF.

This clonotype was recorded at least ten times. The chain uses TRBV7-8 and TRBJ1-2; TRBD1 might be the D (5 bases). The V and J ends lost 5 bases and 3 bases respectively, with 16 bases between them. This CDR3 has 15 residues. CDR1 and CDR2 (germline): SGHVS, FQNEAQ. The CDR3 is CASSPRQYGDYGYTF. As DNA, the CDR3 is TGTGCCAGCAGCCCCAGACAGTACGGGGACTATGGCTACACCTTC.

The sample holds a few counts of this clonotype. The V gene is TRBV7-8, the J gene TRBJ2-1, with 8 positions matching TRBD1. Germline CDR1 is SGHVS and CDR2 is FQNEAQ. Trimming took 5 bases from V and 2 from J; bases not matched to a gene: 5. CDR3 length equals 15 residues. The CDR3 loop reads CASSPPGQAYNEQFF. Here the CDR3 DNA reads TGTGCCAGCAGCCCTCCGGGACAGGCCTACAATGAGCAGTTCTTC.

This clonotype was counted ten times or more. The chain joins TRBV6-6 to TRBJ2-5; D tentatively reads TRBD1 or TRBD2 (5 bases each). Between the trimmed V and J ends, which lost 3 bases and 3 bases, there was a span of 8 bases. Germline assignment: CDR1 MNHNY and CDR2 SVGAGI (reference sequence). The CDR3 extends over 13 amino acids. This chain's CDR3 is CASSYRGEETQYF. The CDR3 DNA is TGTGCCAGCAGTTATCGAGGGGAAGAGACCCAGTACTTC.

This clonotype was observed many times. The chain joins TRBV5-5 to TRBJ2-3; D not certain. Germline values: CDR1 SGHKS, CDR2 YYEKEE (reference sequence). The CDR3 runs 16 residues. V lost 6 bases and J lost 5, with 22 bases in between. The CDR3 DNA reads TGTGCCAGCACCCGCCCAATCTCATTGTCGGAAGATACGCAGTATTTT. Its translation is CASTRPISLSEDTQYF.

This clonotype was detected ten times or more. The chain has TRBV10-3 and TRBJ2-3; D gene unclear. V was pared by 3 bases and J by 0 bases, with 4 bases between. CDR1 ENHRY and CDR2 SYGVKD come from the germline V gene. This CDR3 is built from 13 residues. The CDR3 loop is CAISDSSTDTQYF. The CDR3 DNA follows: TGTGCCATCAGTGACTCAAGCACAGATACGCAGTATTTT.

This clonotype has at least ten counts. The V and J genes are TRBV20-1 and TRBJ2-7; 8 bases are a match to TRBD2. With 6 bases clipped from V and 6 bases from J, the junction kept 10 bases outside the gene matches. The germline V gene has CDR1 DFQATT and CDR2 SNEGSKA (reference sequence). The CDR3 has 13 residues. The CDR3 region is CSAKTSGRGEQYF. DNA of the CDR3: TGCAGTGCCAAAACTAGCGGCCGGGGCGAGCAGTACTTC.